This passage covers 28 T cell receptor beta chains from one sample sequenced in a study of shared clonotypes between healthy human individuals. Only in-frame clones appear in the TCRdb table, and some are missing; sequencing was by immunoSEQ multiplex PCR. This sample has about 1 million clones, with about 75% found just once. The material sequenced was memory CD4+ T cells sorted from blood. Regarding subset: CD45RA-negative fraction. These receptors were obtained from a man aged 18 to 29 in good health.

The CDR3 is CASSSTENEKLFF. The CDR3 nucleotides read TGTGCCAGCAGCTCCACAGAGAATGAAAAACTGTTTTTT. The genes are TRBV6-5 and TRBJ1-4; D unclear. V was cut by 6 bases and J by 5 bases, with 10 bases left in between. Germline V gene sequence: CDR1 MNHEY, CDR2 SVGAGI. The CDR3 loop spans 13 amino acids.

The rearrangement uses TRBV11-1 and TRBJ1-1; D is ambiguous. V was pared by 3 bases and J by 2 bases, with 7 bases between. From germline, CDR1 is SGHAT and CDR2 FQDESV (reference sequence). This CDR3 comprises 13 residues. DNA of the CDR3: TGTGCCAGCAGCTTCCAGATTAACACTGAAGCTTTCTTT. Translated: CASSFQINTEAFF.

This chain connects TRBV30 to TRBJ2-2; D unresolved. The CDR3 contains 15 residues. V lost 4 bases to trimming and J lost 2 bases, with 14 bases between them. Germline-derived CDR1 and CDR2 are GTSNPN and SVGIG (reference sequence). CDR3 sequence (DNA): TGTGCCTGGAATCGTGGCCAAATAAACACCGGGGAGCTGTTTTTT. Translated: CAWNRGQINTGELFF.

This clone was seen just once. J is TRBJ2-3 and V is TRBV6-1, with a tentative D call TRBD1 (5 bases). Trimming pared 4 bases from V and 9 bases from J, leaving 17 bases between. The CDR3 runs to 14 residues. Germline assignment: CDR1 MNHNS and CDR2 SASEGT. The CDR3 nucleotides read TGTGCCAGCAGTGGTGGGTTAGGGGTGGCCACGCAGTATTTT. Amino acids: CASSGGLGVATQYF.

The chain couples TRBV5-4 to TRBJ2-3; D unresolved. Trimming left V 4 bases short and J 0 bases short, with 12 bases between. Germline V gene sequence: CDR1 SGHNT, CDR2 YYREEE (reference sequence). There are 15 residues in the CDR3. CDR3 in DNA: TGTGCCAGCAGCCCTGGGCAGCGAAGCACAGATACGCAGTATTTT. Encoded protein: CASSPGQRSTDTQYF.

The rearrangement joins TRBV5-1 to TRBJ1-4; D is unclear. The germline V gene encodes CDR1 SGHRS and CDR2 YFSETQ. Trimming took 0 bases from V and 8 from J, leaving 14 bases between them. The length of the CDR3 is 15 residues. In DNA, the CDR3 is TGCGCCAGCAGCTTGGCAGAGGGATTTGGAGAAAAACTGTTTTTT. It yields the protein CASSLAEGFGEKLFF.

The V call is TRBV6-6, the J call TRBJ2-3, with D maybe TRBD1 (5 bases). Trimming took off 2 bases at V and 7 bases at J, with 13 bases between the two ends. Germline loops: CDR1 MNHNY, CDR2 SVGAGI (reference sequence). This CDR3 is 14 amino acids long. The CDR3 protein is CASSYLRGTNTQYF. The CDR3 DNA reads as TGTGCCAGCAGTTACCTTAGGGGCACGAATACGCAGTATTTT.

The gene calls are TRBV11-2 and TRBJ2-1; D call uncertain. The CDR3 runs to 11 residues. Deletions cut 2 bases from V and 9 bases from J, with 5 bases between. Germline CDR1 SGHAT, CDR2 FQNNGV. CDR3: CASSLSREQFF. As DNA, the CDR3 is TGTGCCAGCAGCTTATCCCGTGAGCAGTTCTTC.

This chain joins TRBV6-1 and TRBJ1-1; 7 bases are a match to TRBD1. With V trimmed by 2 bases and J by 0 bases, 9 bases remained unmatched. Germline V gene sequence: CDR1 MNHNS, CDR2 SASEGT. The CDR3 totals 17 residues. CDR3 region: CASSETTGVVMNTEAFF. CDR3 coding DNA: TGTGCCAGCAGTGAAACTACAGGGGTGGTCATGAACACTGAAGCTTTCTTT.

This chain connects TRBV7-9 to TRBJ2-5; tentatively, D is TRBD1 (6 bases). The V end lost 1 base, the J end lost 4 bases, and 10 bases lay between the germline ends. The CDR3 contains 14 residues. Germline values: CDR1 SEHNR, CDR2 FQNEAQ (reference sequence). For the CDR3, the DNA is TGTGCCAGCAGCTTAGACCAGGGGAGAGAGACCCAGTACTTC. Its protein is CASSLDQGRETQYF.

The V and J genes are TRBV15 and TRBJ1-4; 8 positions match TRBD1. The CDR3 sequence is 15 residues long. V was pared by 5 bases and J by 2 bases, with 4 bases of the junction left unmatched. CDR1 LNHNV and CDR2 YYDKDF come from the germline V gene (reference sequence). CDR3 nucleotides: TGTGCCACCAGCGCGAGACAGGGGACTAATGAAAAACTGTTTTTT. This sequence encodes CATSARQGTNEKLFF.

The chain combines TRBV30 with TRBJ1-6; 9 bases fit TRBD1. V was clipped by 4 bases and J by 11 bases; unmatched bases: 6. Germline V gives CDR1 GTSNPN, CDR2 SVGIG (reference sequence). This CDR3 comprises 13 residues. Here the CDR3 reads CAWMEDRGAPLHF. The DNA of the CDR3 is TGTGCCTGGATGGAGGACAGGGGCGCACCCCTCCACTTT.

The chain employs TRBV28 and TRBJ1-1; the D gene is possibly TRBD1 (5 bases). The CDR3 runs to 12 residues. Germline lookup yields CDR1 MDHEN and CDR2 SYDVKM. Trimming took off 0 bases at V and 7 bases at J, with 6 bases between the two ends. The CDR3: CASSLWTDEAFF. For the CDR3, the DNA is TGTGCCAGCAGTTTATGGACAGATGAAGCTTTCTTT.

The CDR3 nucleotides are TGTGCCACTGCAACAACACAGGAAAAACTGTTTTTT. It translates to CATATTQEKLFF. The chain carries TRBV19 and TRBJ1-4, with D unclear. The CDR3 is 12 residues long. Trimming shortened V by 10 bases and J by 8 bases, and 14 bases separated the two germline ends. Per the germline V gene, CDR1 is LNHDA and CDR2 is SQIVND (reference sequence).

As to this clone: A much larger clonotype is one base distant, so this may be a read error. This rearrangement joins TRBV11-2 to TRBJ1-3; tentative D call: TRBD1 (6 bases). Trimming left V 1 base short and J 0 bases short, with 7 bases between. This CDR3 has 15 residues. CDR1 and CDR2 from the germline V gene are SGHAT and FQNNGV. The CDR3 reads CASSLGGGSGNTIYF. The CDR3 DNA sequence: TGTGCCAGCAGCTTAGGAGGGGGCTCTGGAAACACCATATATTTT.

The J gene is TRBJ2-1, the V gene TRBV18, with 10 bases aligning to TRBD2. The V segment lost 4 bases and the J segment 5 bases; nucleotides outside the gene matches: 5. Germline loops: CDR1 KGHSH, CDR2 LQKENI. The CDR3 is 15 residues long. The CDR3 loop reads CASSQGLAWNNEQFF. Here the CDR3 DNA reads TGTGCCAGCTCACAGGGACTAGCGTGGAACAATGAGCAGTTCTTC.

The chain has TRBV28 and TRBJ2-2; the D is unclear. This CDR3 spans 15 amino acids. V lost 2 bases and J lost 6, with 13 bases in between. Germline lookup yields CDR1 MDHEN and CDR2 SYDVKM. Here the CDR3 DNA reads TGTGCCAGCAGTTTAAACAAGGCGACACCCGGGGAGCTGTTTTTT. Its protein is CASSLNKATPGELFF.

The chain employs TRBV4-1 and TRBJ2-7; D uncertain. The V gene's germline CDR1 is MGHRA and CDR2 YSYEKL. This CDR3 has 18 residues. The V end lost 1 base, the J end lost 3 bases, and 22 bases lay between the germline ends. The CDR3, as DNA: TGCGCCAGCAGCCAAGGCTTACTCGGCAGGAAACTTAGCTACGAGCAGTACTTC. Its protein is CASSQGLLGRKLSYEQYF.

The V and J genes are TRBV28 and TRBJ2-2; D might be TRBD1 or TRBD2, each matching 5 bases. The CDR3 runs to 14 residues. The V and J ends lost 3 bases and 5 bases respectively, with 10 bases between them. Germline lookup yields CDR1 MDHEN and CDR2 SYDVKM. CDR3 protein: CASSFIWGTGELFF. The CDR3 DNA sequence: TGTGCCAGCAGTTTCATCTGGGGGACCGGGGAGCTGTTTTTT.

The rearrangement joins TRBV6-6 to TRBJ1-5, with 9 bases matching TRBD1. The CDR3 runs to 15 residues. The germline V gene encodes CDR1 MNHNY and CDR2 SVGAGI (reference sequence). V was clipped by 6 bases and J by 7 bases; unmatched bases: 10. In nucleotides, the CDR3 is TGTGCCAGCAGGACCCAACAGGGGGCGGAACAGCCCCAGCATTTT. Residues: CASRTQQGAEQPQHF.

V and J are TRBV27 and TRBJ2-2; unclear D gene. Trimming removed 2 bases at V and 1 base at J, with 8 bases between. CDR3 length: 15 amino acids. Germline assignment: CDR1 MNHEY and CDR2 SMNVEV (reference sequence). CDR3 bases: TGTGCCAGCAGTTTAGTTAATCTGAACACCGGGGAGCTGTTTTTT. The encoded protein is CASSLVNLNTGELFF.

J is TRBJ1-1 and V is TRBV6-1; 7 positions agree with TRBD1. The CDR3 is 13 residues long. Germline CDR1 is MNHNS and CDR2 is SASEGT. The CDR3 DNA reads TGTTCCGGCGGGGGACAGATCCTCACTGAAGCTTTCTTT. This codes for CSGGGQILTEAFF.

This chain links TRBV29-1 with TRBJ1-1; possible D gene TRBD1, 6 bases. V lost 4 bases to trimming and J lost 1 base, with 13 bases between them. This CDR3 has 14 residues. Germline V gives CDR1 SQVTM, CDR2 ANQGSEA. Here the CDR3 reads CSVGVQQGNTEAFF. In nucleotides, the CDR3 is TGCAGCGTTGGAGTCCAACAGGGGAACACTGAAGCTTTCTTT. Drawing the rest from reference TRBV29-1 and TRBJ1-1, the complete variable domain is SAVISQKPSRDICQRGTSLTIQCQVDSQVTMMFWYRQQPGQSLTLIATANQGSEATYESGFVIDKFPISRPNLTFSTLTVSNMSPEDSSIYLCSVGVQQGNTEAFFGQGTRLTVV.

The rearrangement links TRBV5-1 to TRBJ2-7, with 9 bases matching TRBD2. The germline V gene encodes CDR1 SGHRS and CDR2 YFSETQ. The CDR3 spans 17 residues. Germline trimming cut 3 bases from V and 2 bases from J; bases unmatched to any gene: 12. The DNA for the CDR3 is TGCGCCAGCAGCTCAGGAAGCGCGGGGGGGCTGACCTACGAGCAGTACTTC. Translating it yields CASSSGSAGGLTYEQYF.

This clone was counted a single time. Additional DNA sequences in this sample encode the identical CDR3. V gene TRBV7-2 combines with J gene TRBJ1-2; 10 bases are shared with TRBD1. V lost 1 base and J lost 4; bases outside the gene matches: 0. Germline V gives CDR1 SGHTA, CDR2 FQGNSA. The CDR3 spans 14 residues. The CDR3 protein is CASSLGTGGYGYTF. The CDR3 region has the DNA TGTGCCAGCAGCTTAGGGACAGGGGGCTATGGCTACACCTTC.

Many counts were recorded for this clone. The rearrangement uses TRBV18 and TRBJ1-6; D not certain. V was shortened by 3 bases and J by 7 bases, with 13 bases between the two germline ends. The CDR3 runs 15 residues. The germline CDR1 and CDR2 sequences are KGHSH and LQKENI. The CDR3 DNA reads as TGTGCCAGCTCACCCTACGTCACGGGAAATTCACCCCTCCACTTT. Amino acids: CASSPYVTGNSPLHF.

This chain links TRBV21-1 with TRBJ2-2; whether TRBD1, the table's D call, matches the DNA was not checked. TRBV21-1 is listed as a pseudogene. There are 17 residues in the CDR3. The CDR3 spells CASSKIPRTVSTGELFF. Here the CDR3 DNA reads TGTGCCAGCAGCAAAATTCCCAGGACAGTTTCTACTGGGGAGCTGTTTTTT.

The chain combines TRBV28 with TRBJ1-6; D is ambiguous. Trimming shortened V by 10 bases and J by 7 bases, and 14 bases separated the two germline ends. CDR1 and CDR2 (germline): MDHEN, SYDVKM. The CDR3 extends over 13 amino acids. The CDR3 is CATRILANSPLHF. The CDR3 region has the DNA TGTGCCACAAGAATTCTGGCCAATTCACCCCTCCACTTT.